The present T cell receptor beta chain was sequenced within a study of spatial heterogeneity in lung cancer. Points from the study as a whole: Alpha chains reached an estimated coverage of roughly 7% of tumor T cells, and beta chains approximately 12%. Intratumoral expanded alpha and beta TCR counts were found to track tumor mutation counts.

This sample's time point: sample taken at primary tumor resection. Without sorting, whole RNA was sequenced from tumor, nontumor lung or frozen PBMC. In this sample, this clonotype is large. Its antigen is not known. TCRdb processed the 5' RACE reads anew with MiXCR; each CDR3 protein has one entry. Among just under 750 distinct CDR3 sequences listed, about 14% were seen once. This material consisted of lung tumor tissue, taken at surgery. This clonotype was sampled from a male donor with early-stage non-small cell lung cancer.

DNA of the CDR3: TGTGCCAGCAGCCTAGAGGTTGGGGGCTTTAATGAAAAACTGTTTTTT. As protein: CASSLEVGGFNEKLFF. The V and J genes are TRBV7-2 and TRBJ1-4; D possibly corresponds to TRBD1 (6 bases). V gave up 5 bases and J gave up 4 bases, with 17 bases separating them. Germline CDR1 SGHTA, CDR2 FQGNSA. The CDR3 is made up of 16 amino acids.